This T cell receptor beta chain was identified in a study of control samples from healthy donors and cancer patients. Generated by immunoSEQ multiplex PCR, the TCRdb table keeps only in-frame clones and is missing some. This table holds 100,000 to 150,000 clones, around nine tenths found once. This receptor was obtained from a man in his thirties or forties in good health. The specimen sequenced was blood.

CDR3 sequence reads: CASSPGTPHRQFF. CDR3 sequence (DNA): TGTGCCAGCAGCCCCGGGACTCCGCACCGGCAGTTCTTC. This chain links TRBV6-5 with TRBJ2-1; D perhaps matches TRBD2 (6 bases). Trimming cost V 6 bases and J 12 bases, with 18 bases left between them. CDR3 size: 13 residues. The germline CDR1 and CDR2 sequences are MNHEY and SVGAGI.